A selection of T cell receptor beta chains follows, all from one sample in a study of persistence of HIV-infected CD4 T cells. Repertoires were generated with immunoSEQ multiplex PCR, while TCRdb's copy carries only in-frame clones and drops some. The table includes 40,000 or so clones, around 92% detected once. The antigens these receptors bind are not known. The source material was CD4+ T cells sorted from PBMCs after approximately 19-hour stimulation, sampled from a patient who received antiretroviral therapy. Receptor source: an adult man with HIV who was CMV-seropositive. Each CDR3 is given with its conserved first and last residue. A D gene is named only where the DNA matches it firmly.

J: TRBJ1-5
D: NA
V: TRBV2
CDR3: CASSVETGNQPQHF

J: TRBJ2-4
D: NA
V: TRBV6-1
CDR3: CASSEAGDSLRGAKNIQYF

J: TRBJ1-2
D: NA
V: TRBV12-3/TRBV12-4
CDR3: CASSAPQGGGYTF

J: TRBJ1-5
D: NA
V: TRBV6-6
CDR3: CASSPTAFNQPQHF

J: TRBJ2-3
D: NA
V: TRBV19
CDR3: CASSIAQGLTDTQYF

J: TRBJ1-5
D: NA
V: TRBV27
CDR3: CASSFDSLSGQPQHF

J: TRBJ1-2
D: NA
V: TRBV4-1
CDR3: CASSQGVGAGGYNYGYTF

J: TRBJ1-1
D: TRBD1
V: TRBV6-6
CDR3: CASNSGQGGNTEAFF

J: TRBJ2-7
D: TRBD2
V: TRBV29-1
CDR3: CSVSRGGREQYF

J: TRBJ1-2
D: NA
V: TRBV7-9
CDR3: CASSLANRSNYGYTF

J: TRBJ2-7
D: NA
V: TRBV12-3/TRBV12-4
CDR3: CASRRDSSYEQYF

J: TRBJ2-2
D: TRBD2
V: TRBV2
CDR3: CASGDGGYVGELFF

J: TRBJ2-1
D: TRBD2
V: TRBV20-1
CDR3: CSARQGGEQFF

J: TRBJ2-2
D: TRBD1
V: TRBV5-1
CDR3: CASSEMTGKAGELFF

J: TRBJ1-1
D: NA
V: TRBV6-5
CDR3: CASTGTVGNTEAFF

J: TRBJ2-3
D: TRBD1
V: TRBV10-1
CDR3: CASSESTGLSTDTQYF

J: TRBJ2-1
D: TRBD2
V: TRBV19
CDR3: CASSNLAGDYNEQFF

J: TRBJ1-2
D: NA
V: TRBV29-1
CDR3: CSALPGGDGYTF

J: TRBJ2-1
D: NA
V: TRBV2
CDR3: CASSEVPGGLGQFF

J: TRBJ2-3
D: NA
V: TRBV5-4
CDR3: CASSLSQATTDTQYF

J: TRBJ2-6
D: NA
V: TRBV3-1/TRBV3-2
CDR3: CASSQSGGGPGANVLTF

J: TRBJ2-1
D: NA
V: TRBV24-1
CDR3: CATSDLSGSSYNEQFF

J: TRBJ1-6
D: NA
V: TRBV2
CDR3: CASSVPQGPNSPLHF

J: TRBJ1-2
D: NA
V: TRBV3-1/TRBV3-2
CDR3: CASSQEGGYGYTF

J: TRBJ2-7
D: NA
V: TRBV23-1
CDR3: CASSPSHPRCYEQYF

J: TRBJ2-1
D: NA
V: TRBV5-1
CDR3: CASSLLGVVNNEQFF

J: TRBJ2-3
D: TRBD2
V: TRBV3-1/TRBV3-2
CDR3: CASSPTSGGVEDTQYF

J: TRBJ1-4
D: TRBD1
V: TRBV6-5
CDR3: CASSSPPGQGDEKLFF

J: TRBJ2-3
D: NA
V: TRBV6-1
CDR3: CASSGARLATSSTDTQYF

J: TRBJ1-6
D: NA
V: TRBV25-1
CDR3: CASSLGTRGNSPLHF

J: TRBJ1-1
D: NA
V: TRBV19
CDR3: CATRRGSGTEAFF

J: TRBJ1-3
D: NA
V: TRBV6-2/TRBV6-3
CDR3: CASSPVGGAPGNTIYF

J: TRBJ1-5
D: NA
V: TRBV6-1
CDR3: CASSENPDSNQPQHF

J: TRBJ2-7
D: NA
V: TRBV20-1
CDR3: CSQRAGYEQYF

J: TRBJ1-2
D: NA
V: TRBV28
CDR3: CASSPGPGRGYTF

J: TRBJ1-6
D: NA
V: TRBV3-1/TRBV3-2
CDR3: CASSEGGNSPLHF

J: TRBJ2-7
D: NA
V: TRBV9
CDR3: CASSVGPDGEQYF

J: TRBJ1-1
D: NA
V: TRBV7-3
CDR3: CASSLQGNTEAFF

J: TRBJ1-2
D: NA
V: TRBV28
CDR3: CASSFQSGGNYGYTF

J: TRBJ2-1
D: TRBD2
V: TRBV5-1
CDR3: CASSVSGGVYNEQFF

J: TRBJ1-1
D: NA
V: TRBV19
CDR3: CASSIMGTGAFF

J: TRBJ1-2
D: TRBD1
V: TRBV5-1
CDR3: CASRKGDRAEGYTF

J: TRBJ1-6
D: NA
V: TRBV28
CDR3: CASSLLSPNSPLHF

J: TRBJ1-4
D: TRBD1
V: TRBV2
CDR3: CASRGTGSTNEKLFF

J: TRBJ1-3
D: NA
V: TRBV7-2
CDR3: CASSLAWGSGNTIYF

J: TRBJ2-4
D: TRBD2
V: TRBV7-2
CDR3: CASSFRVAGGPPKNIQYF

J: TRBJ1-2
D: NA
V: TRBV19
CDR3: CASKGAGYYGYTF

J: TRBJ2-3
D: TRBD1
V: TRBV2
CDR3: CASRFDRGKDTQYF

J: TRBJ1-2
D: NA
V: TRBV7-2
CDR3: CASSLPTGYGYTF

J: TRBJ2-1
D: NA
V: TRBV3-1/TRBV3-2
CDR3: CASSQAGIYNEQFF